The clone carrying this TCR beta chain was seen just once. The entry originates in a study of blood T cell repertoires in COVID-19. This CDR3 contains 15 residues. Germline CDR1 SGHVS, CDR2 FQNEAQ. Trimming at V came to 5 bases and at J to 2 bases, leaving 8 bases not matched to a gene. As originally analysed: By means of reference gene primer amplification, nucleated cell counts were estimated. Profiling relied on immunoSEQ multiplex PCR, and the TCRdb table lists in-frame clones only, not all of them. V and J calls plus clone size are reproduced from that table; the DNA served to infer D and trimming. The sample contains about 190,000 clones, around 90% of which appear only once.

The source material was peripheral blood. The chain is built from TRBV7-8 and TRBJ1-1; 7 nucleotides match TRBD1. The origin of this receptor is a man in his fifties with acute or convalescent COVID-19. In DNA form, the CDR3 reads TGTGCCAGCAGCAACAGGGGCTGGGTTAACACTGAAGCTTTCTTT. Its protein product is CASSNRGWVNTEAFF.